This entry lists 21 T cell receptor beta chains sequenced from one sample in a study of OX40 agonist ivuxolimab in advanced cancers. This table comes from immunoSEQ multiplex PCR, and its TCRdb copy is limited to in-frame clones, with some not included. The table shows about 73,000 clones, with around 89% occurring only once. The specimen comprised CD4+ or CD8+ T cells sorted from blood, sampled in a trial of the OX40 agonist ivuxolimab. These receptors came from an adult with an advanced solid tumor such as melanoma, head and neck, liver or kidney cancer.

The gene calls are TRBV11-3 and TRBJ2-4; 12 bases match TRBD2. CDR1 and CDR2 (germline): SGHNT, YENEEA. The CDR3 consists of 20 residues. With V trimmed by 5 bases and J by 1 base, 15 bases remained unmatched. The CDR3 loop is CASSPRLAGADTEAKNIQYF. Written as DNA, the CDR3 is TGTGCCAGCAGCCCGAGACTAGCGGGAGCCGACACTGAGGCCAAAAACATTCAGTACTTC.

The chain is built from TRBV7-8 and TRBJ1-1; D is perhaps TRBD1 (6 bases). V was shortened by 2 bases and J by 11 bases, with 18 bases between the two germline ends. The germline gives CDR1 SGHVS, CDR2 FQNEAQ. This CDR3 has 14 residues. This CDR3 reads CASSLISGPGAAFF. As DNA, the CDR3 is TGTGCCAGCAGCTTAATTTCGGGTCCAGGGGCGGCTTTCTTT.

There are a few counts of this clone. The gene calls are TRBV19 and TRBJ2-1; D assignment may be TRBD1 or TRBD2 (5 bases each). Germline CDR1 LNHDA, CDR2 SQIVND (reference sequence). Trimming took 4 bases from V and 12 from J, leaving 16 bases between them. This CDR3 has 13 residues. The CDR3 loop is CASSTRLRGSQFF. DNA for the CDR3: TGTGCCAGTAGTACTCGTTTGAGGGGTTCGCAGTTCTTC.

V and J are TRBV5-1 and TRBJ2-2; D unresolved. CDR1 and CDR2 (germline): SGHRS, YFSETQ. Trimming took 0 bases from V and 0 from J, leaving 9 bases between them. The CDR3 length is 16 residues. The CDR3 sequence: CASSLVGPANTGELFF. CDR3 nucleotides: TGCGCCAGCAGCTTGGTAGGACCGGCGAACACCGGGGAGCTGTTTTTT.

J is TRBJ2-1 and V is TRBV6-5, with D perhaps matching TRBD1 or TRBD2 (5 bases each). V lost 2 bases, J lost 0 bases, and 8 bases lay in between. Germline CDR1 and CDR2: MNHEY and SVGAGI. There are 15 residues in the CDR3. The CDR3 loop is CASSYAGSSYNEQFF. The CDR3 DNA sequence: TGTGCCAGCAGTTACGCAGGGAGCTCCTACAATGAGCAGTTCTTC.

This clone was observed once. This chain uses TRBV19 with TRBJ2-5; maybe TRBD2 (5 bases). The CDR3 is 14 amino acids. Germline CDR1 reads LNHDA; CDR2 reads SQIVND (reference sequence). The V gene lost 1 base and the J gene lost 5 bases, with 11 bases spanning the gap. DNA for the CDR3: TGTGCCAGTAGTATAGGGCTAGCTGGTGAGACCCAGTACTTC. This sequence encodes CASSIGLAGETQYF.

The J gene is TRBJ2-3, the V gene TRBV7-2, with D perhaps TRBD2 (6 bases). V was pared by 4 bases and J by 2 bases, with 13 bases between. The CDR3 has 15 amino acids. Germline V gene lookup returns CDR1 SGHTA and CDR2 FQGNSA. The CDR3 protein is CASSSEGALTDTQYF. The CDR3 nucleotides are TGTGCCAGCAGCTCGGAGGGAGCCCTCACAGATACGCAGTATTTT.

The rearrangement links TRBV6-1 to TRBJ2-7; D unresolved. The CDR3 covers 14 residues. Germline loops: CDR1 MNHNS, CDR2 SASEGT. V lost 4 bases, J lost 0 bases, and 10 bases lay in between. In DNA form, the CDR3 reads TGTGCCAGCAGTGCCCTAGACAACTCCTACGAGCAGTACTTC. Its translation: CASSALDNSYEQYF.

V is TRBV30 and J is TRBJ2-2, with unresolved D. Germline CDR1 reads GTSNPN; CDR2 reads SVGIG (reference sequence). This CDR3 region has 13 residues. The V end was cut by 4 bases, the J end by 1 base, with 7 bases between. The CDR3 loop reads CAWKLQNTGELFF. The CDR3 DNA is TGTGCCTGGAAGCTACAGAACACCGGGGAGCTGTTTTTT.

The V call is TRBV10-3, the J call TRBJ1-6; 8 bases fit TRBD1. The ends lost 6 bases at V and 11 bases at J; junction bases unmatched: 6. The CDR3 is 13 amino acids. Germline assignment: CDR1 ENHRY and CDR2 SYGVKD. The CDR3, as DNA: TGTGCCATCAGCCCGACAGGGGACGCACCCCTCCACTTT. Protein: CAISPTGDAPLHF.

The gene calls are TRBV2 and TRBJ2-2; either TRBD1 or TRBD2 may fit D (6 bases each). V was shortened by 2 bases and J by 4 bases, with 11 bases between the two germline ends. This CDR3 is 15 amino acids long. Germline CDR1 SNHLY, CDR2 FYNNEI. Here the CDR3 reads CASSERGGSTGELFF. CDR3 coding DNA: TGTGCCAGCAGTGAACGAGGGGGGTCCACCGGGGAGCTGTTTTTT.

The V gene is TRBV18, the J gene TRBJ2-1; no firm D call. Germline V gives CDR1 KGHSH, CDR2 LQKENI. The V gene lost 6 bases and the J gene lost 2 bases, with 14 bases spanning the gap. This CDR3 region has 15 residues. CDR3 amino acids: CASSRDASTYNEQFF. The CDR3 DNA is TGTGCCAGCTCGCGCGATGCGAGTACCTACAATGAGCAGTTCTTC.

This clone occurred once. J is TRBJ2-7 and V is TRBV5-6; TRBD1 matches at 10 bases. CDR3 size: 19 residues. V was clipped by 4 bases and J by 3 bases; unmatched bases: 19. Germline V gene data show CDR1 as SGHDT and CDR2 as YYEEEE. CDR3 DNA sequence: TGTGCCAGCAGCGACCTGACAGGGGGCGTGAGACTAGCAGACTACGAGCAGTACTTC. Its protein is CASSDLTGGVRLADYEQYF. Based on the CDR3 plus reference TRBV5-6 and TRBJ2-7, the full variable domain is DAGVTQSPTHLIKTRGQQVTLRCSPKSGHDTVSWYQQALGQGPQFIFQYYEEEERQRGNFPDRFSGHQFPNYSSELNVNALLLGDSALYLCASSDLTGGVRLADYEQYFGPGTRLTVT.

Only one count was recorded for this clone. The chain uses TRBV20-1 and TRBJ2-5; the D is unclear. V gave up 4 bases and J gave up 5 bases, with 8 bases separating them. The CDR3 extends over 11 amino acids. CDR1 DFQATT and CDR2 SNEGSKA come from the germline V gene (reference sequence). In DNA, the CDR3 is TGCAGTGCTAATAACGGGGAGACCCAGTACTTC. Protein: CSANNGETQYF.

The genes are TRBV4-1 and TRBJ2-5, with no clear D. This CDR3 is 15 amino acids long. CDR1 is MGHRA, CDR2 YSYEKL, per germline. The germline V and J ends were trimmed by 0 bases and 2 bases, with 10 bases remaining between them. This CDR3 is CASSQDVTIQETQYF. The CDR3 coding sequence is TGCGCCAGCAGCCAAGATGTGACCATACAAGAGACCCAGTACTTC.

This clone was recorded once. Here the CDR3 reads CASSELKGLNTEAFF. The CDR3, as DNA: TGTGCCAGCAGCGAGTTAAAGGGATTAAACACTGAAGCTTTCTTT. V gene TRBV14 combines with J gene TRBJ1-1; D is unresolved. The V gene lost 5 bases and the J gene lost 2 bases, with 15 bases spanning the gap. The CDR3 spans 15 residues. Germline values: CDR1 SGHDN, CDR2 FVKESK.

CDR3 residues: CASSTGTGVMNTEAFF. CDR3 sequence (DNA): TGCGCCAGCAGCACCGGGACAGGGGTCATGAACACTGAAGCTTTCTTT. V gene TRBV5-1 combines with J gene TRBJ1-1; 10 nucleotides match TRBD1. Germline CDR1 SGHRS, CDR2 YFSETQ. Trimming cost V 4 bases and J 0 bases; bases outside gene matches: 6. The CDR3 extends over 16 amino acids.

The DNA of the CDR3 is TGTGCCAGCAGCTGGGGGGGCCAAGAGACCCAGTACTTC. This translates into CASSWGGQETQYF. This chain connects TRBV7-2 to TRBJ2-5; 7 positions agree with TRBD2. This CDR3 has 13 amino acids. Germline trimming cut 4 bases from V and 1 base from J; bases unmatched to any gene: 0. Germline V lookup: CDR1 SGHTA, CDR2 FQGNSA.

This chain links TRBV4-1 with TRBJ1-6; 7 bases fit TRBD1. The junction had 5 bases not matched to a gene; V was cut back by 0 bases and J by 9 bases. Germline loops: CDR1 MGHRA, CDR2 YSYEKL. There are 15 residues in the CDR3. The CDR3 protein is CASSQDLTGFSPLHF. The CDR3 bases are TGCGCCAGCAGCCAAGATCTGACAGGGTTTTCACCCCTCCACTTT.

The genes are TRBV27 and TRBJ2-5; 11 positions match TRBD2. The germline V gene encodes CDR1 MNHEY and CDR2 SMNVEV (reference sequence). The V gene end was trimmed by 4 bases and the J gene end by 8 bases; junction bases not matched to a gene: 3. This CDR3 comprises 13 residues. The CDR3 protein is CASSWTSGSTQYF. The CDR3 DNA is TGTGCCAGCAGTTGGACTAGCGGGTCTACCCAGTACTTC.

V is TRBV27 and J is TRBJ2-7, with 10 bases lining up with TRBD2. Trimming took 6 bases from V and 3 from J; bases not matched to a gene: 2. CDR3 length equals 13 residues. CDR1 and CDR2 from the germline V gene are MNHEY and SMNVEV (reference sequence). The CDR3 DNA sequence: TGTGCCAGCAGGCCTAGCGGGAGCTACGAGCAGTACTTC. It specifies CASRPSGSYEQYF.